The source of this T cell receptor beta chain is a study of shared clonotypes between healthy human individuals. Background on the study: Samples came from a couple of female and three male donors aged 18 to 49. Per donor, three plates held CD4 naive cells, three held CD4 memory, two held CD8 naive and one held CD8 memory.

Findings of the study overall: Among donors, clonotype sharing was expected to be affected by sequencing depth.

In the naive CD8 group, cells lacked CD45RO and were positively selected for CCR7, so terminally differentiated effector memory CD45RA+ cells were left out. Comment on this clone: Its matching antigen is unknown.

Some clones are missing from TCRdb's copy, which holds only in-frame ones; the method was immunoSEQ multiplex PCR. Of about 2.1 million clones listed, more than 85% are singletons. The V end lost 2 bases, the J end lost 5 bases, and 12 bases lay between the germline ends. From germline, CDR1 is MNHEY and CDR2 SVGAGI. The CDR3 spans 14 residues. This TCR was sampled from a man between 18 and 35 years old in good health. Some clones in this sample may be carry-over from other donors' samples. The chain combines TRBV6-5 with TRBJ1-1; unclear D gene. The sequencing input was naive CD8+ T cells from PBMCs. The CDR3 sequence: CASSYGTVKTEAFF. The DNA of the CDR3 is TGTGCCAGCAGTTACGGTACCGTAAAAACTGAAGCTTTCTTT.